This TCR beta chain was retrieved from a study of cytomegalovirus exposure and HLA in healthy donors. The CDR3 runs 12 residues. CDR1 and CDR2 (germline): SGHRS, YFSETQ. The V gene lost 9 bases and the J gene lost 7 bases, with 13 bases spanning the gap. 13 Jbeta primers and 60 Vbeta primers were used for the PCR. Some clones are missing from TCRdb's copy, which holds only in-frame ones; the method was immunoSEQ multiplex PCR. The sample shows a few hundred thousand clones, approximately 80% of them seen only once. As regards this clone: The antigen is unknown.

General study results and limits: Researchers reported that three CMV-associated chains were confirmed in vitro as CMV antigen-specific. Some public TCRs appeared in many individuals, while most sequences were rare.

Sequencing was carried out using PBMCs. This clonotype was sampled from a man under 40 in good health and CMV-seronegative. J is TRBJ2-2 and V is TRBV5-1; D possibly corresponds to TRBD1 (5 bases). As DNA, the CDR3 is TGCGCCACTTCGCAGGGAAACGGGGAGCTGTTTTTT. Protein sequence: CATSQGNGELFF.